This is a list of T cell receptor beta chains from one sample in a study of blood T cell repertoires in COVID-19. Assay: immunoSEQ multiplex PCR; the TCRdb copy retains only in-frame clones and omits some. The profile shows about 240,000 clones, roughly four fifths of them singletons. Input material: peripheral blood. Receptors originate from a woman in her fifties or sixties with active or convalescent COVID-19. The CDR3 runs from the conserved cysteine through the conserved F or W. Each record gives: V gene, D gene, clone size, J gene, CDR3 protein, CDR3 DNA. D genes are given only for firm matches. Some rows mark clone size as missing; the rest say once, few, many or name a class of expanded clone.

V: TRBV20-1
D: NA
size: NA
J: TRBJ2-3
CDR3: CSASSLTDTQYF
DNA: TGCAGTGCTAGTTCCCTGACAGATACGCAGTATTTT

V: TRBV11-1
D: NA
size: NA
J: TRBJ1-3
CDR3: CASSRWNTIYF
DNA: TGTGCCAGCTCTAGATGGAACACCATATATTTT

V: TRBV5-5
D: NA
size: NA
J: TRBJ2-3
CDR3: CASSLGGVSPTDTQYF
DNA: TGTGCCAGCAGCTTGGGGGGAGTTAGCCCCACAGATACGCAGTATTTT

V: TRBV18
D: NA
size: once
J: TRBJ1-5
CDR3: CASSPQGSNQPQHF
DNA: TGTGCCAGCTCACCCCAGGGGAGCAATCAGCCCCAGCATTTT

V: TRBV13
D: TRBD1
size: NA
J: TRBJ2-3
CDR3: CASSLGQGKTDTQYF
DNA: TGTGCCAGCAGCTTAGGACAGGGGAAAACAGATACGCAGTATTTT

V: TRBV5-1
D: NA
size: NA
J: TRBJ1-2
CDR3: CASSLTWIAGGYTF
DNA: TGCGCCAGCAGCTTAACCTGGATCGCGGGGGGCTACACCTTC

V: TRBV5-8
D: TRBD1
size: NA
J: TRBJ1-4
CDR3: CASSLGGQALEKLFF
DNA: TGTGCCAGCAGCCTTGGCGGACAGGCCTTGGAAAAACTGTTTTTT

V: TRBV6-5
D: NA
size: NA
J: TRBJ1-6
CDR3: CASSREGVNSPLHF
DNA: TGTGCCAGCAGTCGAGAGGGAGTAAATTCACCCCTCCACTTT

V: TRBV12-3/TRBV12-4
D: TRBD2
size: NA
J: TRBJ2-1
CDR3: CASSFGRVVQFF
DNA: TGTGCCAGCAGTTTCGGGAGGGTCGTGCAGTTCTTC

V: TRBV7-9
D: NA
size: NA
J: TRBJ1-1
CDR3: CASSGQGGGAEAFF
DNA: TGTGCCAGCAGCGGCCAGGGAGGCGGCGCTGAAGCTTTCTTT

V: TRBV3-1/TRBV3-2
D: TRBD1
size: NA
J: TRBJ1-2
CDR3: CASSQEGQGPYGYTF
DNA: TGTGCCAGCAGCCAAGAGGGACAGGGGCCCTATGGCTACACCTTC

V: TRBV13
D: TRBD2
size: NA
J: TRBJ2-3
CDR3: CASSLGSGGQGDTQYF
DNA: TGTGCCAGCAGCTTAGGTAGCGGGGGGCAAGGAGATACGCAGTATTTT

V: TRBV28
D: TRBD1
size: NA
J: TRBJ1-1
CDR3: CASRPFGTGVMNTEAFF
DNA: TGTGCCAGCAGACCTTTCGGGACAGGGGTCATGAACACTGAAGCTTTCTTT

V: TRBV6-5
D: NA
size: NA
J: TRBJ2-3
CDR3: CAIRTRSLTDTQYF
DNA: TGTGCCATCCGGACACGGTCCCTCACAGATACGCAGTATTTT

V: TRBV7-2
D: NA
size: NA
J: TRBJ2-5
CDR3: CASSRGGTQETQYF
DNA: TGTGCCAGCAGCAGGGGCGGGACCCAAGAGACCCAGTACTTC

V: TRBV10-2
D: TRBD1
size: NA
J: TRBJ1-1
CDR3: CASRMTGTEAFF
DNA: TGCGCCAGCAGGATGACAGGGACTGAAGCTTTCTTT

V: TRBV6-5
D: NA
size: NA
J: TRBJ2-3
CDR3: CASRNDREVDTQYF
DNA: TGTGCCAGCCGGAATGACAGGGAGGTAGATACGCAGTATTTT

V: TRBV30
D: TRBD1
size: NA
J: TRBJ1-2
CDR3: CAWGRGQGAEGYTF
DNA: TGTGCCTGGGGCCGGGGACAGGGGGCGGAGGGCTACACCTTC

V: TRBV2
D: NA
size: few
J: TRBJ1-5
CDR3: CASRDSFFNQPQHF
DNA: TGTGCCAGCCGTGACAGTTTCTTTAATCAGCCCCAGCATTTT

V: TRBV2
D: NA
size: NA
J: TRBJ2-1
CDR3: CASSPTRLPEQFF
DNA: TGTGCCAGCAGCCCCACGCGACTACCCGAGCAGTTCTTC

V: TRBV10-2
D: TRBD1
size: NA
J: TRBJ1-5
CDR3: CASSRDRGYQPQHF
DNA: TGCGCCAGCAGCCGGGACAGGGGTTATCAGCCCCAGCATTTT

V: TRBV18
D: NA
size: NA
J: TRBJ2-2
CDR3: CATKAGVDTGELFF
DNA: TGTGCCACCAAGGCCGGGGTGGACACCGGGGAGCTGTTTTTT

V: TRBV5-4
D: NA
size: NA
J: TRBJ2-3
CDR3: CASSLGGPQGDTQYF
DNA: TGTGCCAGCAGCTTAGGAGGACCCCAAGGGGATACGCAGTATTTT

V: TRBV5-6
D: TRBD1
size: many
J: TRBJ2-7
CDR3: CASSLARTGGSYEQYF
DNA: TGTGCCAGCAGCTTGGCAAGAACAGGGGGCTCCTACGAGCAGTACTTC

V: TRBV30
D: NA
size: NA
J: TRBJ2-3
CDR3: CAWSPGLRGSSWVTDTQYF
DNA: TGTGCCTGGAGCCCGGGACTCCGAGGCTCATCGTGGGTCACAGATACGCAGTATTTT

V: TRBV6-2/TRBV6-3
D: NA
size: NA
J: TRBJ2-1
CDR3: CASSYSFGFQSSYNEQFF
DNA: TGTGCCAGCAGTTACTCCTTCGGGTTCCAAAGCTCCTACAATGAGCAGTTCTTC

V: TRBV27
D: NA
size: NA
J: TRBJ1-1
CDR3: CASSLSLAAEAFF
DNA: TGTGCCAGCAGTTTATCGCTGGCAGCTGAAGCTTTCTTT

V: TRBV30
D: NA
size: few
J: TRBJ1-5
CDR3: CAWSVPWARGNQPQHF
DNA: TGTGCCTGGAGTGTACCTTGGGCAAGGGGAAATCAGCCCCAGCATTTT

V: TRBV11-2
D: NA
size: NA
J: TRBJ1-2
CDR3: CASSLDLGRNGYTF
DNA: TGTGCCAGCAGCTTAGATTTGGGCCGTAATGGCTACACCTTC

V: TRBV5-5
D: NA
size: NA
J: TRBJ2-2
CDR3: CASSLEWGPVLSGELFF
DNA: TGTGCCAGCAGCTTGGAGTGGGGCCCGGTTCTCTCCGGGGAGCTGTTTTTT

V: TRBV6-4
D: TRBD1
size: NA
J: TRBJ1-6
CDR3: CASSAGGNSPLHF
DNA: TGTGCCAGCAGCGCAGGGGGGAATTCACCCCTCCACTTT

V: TRBV2
D: TRBD1
size: NA
J: TRBJ1-2
CDR3: CASSLQGTHYGYTF
DNA: TGTGCCAGCAGCTTACAGGGGACCCACTATGGCTACACCTTC

V: TRBV19
D: NA
size: NA
J: TRBJ1-5
CDR3: CATQPTGNSNQPQHF
DNA: TGTGCCACCCAACCCACAGGGAATAGCAATCAGCCCCAGCATTTT

V: TRBV11-2
D: TRBD1
size: NA
J: TRBJ1-6
CDR3: CASSSRQGTDSPLHF
DNA: TGTGCCAGCAGCTCTCGACAGGGGACCGATTCACCCCTCCACTTT

V: TRBV7-6
D: NA
size: NA
J: TRBJ2-3
CDR3: CASASFSPGADTQYF
DNA: TGTGCCAGCGCGTCGTTTTCCCCGGGGGCAGATACGCAGTATTTT

V: TRBV27
D: NA
size: few
J: TRBJ2-3
CDR3: CASSLGGTDTQYF
DNA: TGTGCCAGCAGTTTAGGCGGGACAGATACGCAGTATTTT

V: TRBV19
D: TRBD2
size: NA
J: TRBJ2-1
CDR3: CASSVAGGPPNEQFF
DNA: TGTGCCAGTAGTGTAGCGGGGGGGCCGCCCAATGAGCAGTTCTTC

V: TRBV18
D: TRBD1
size: NA
J: TRBJ1-5
CDR3: CASSHRDRGHQPQHF
DNA: TGTGCCAGCTCACACCGGGACAGGGGCCATCAGCCCCAGCATTTT

V: TRBV12-3/TRBV12-4
D: NA
size: NA
J: TRBJ2-7
CDR3: CLTRGYEQYF
DNA: TGCCTCACCAGGGGCTACGAGCAGTACTTC

V: TRBV11-2
D: TRBD1
size: NA
J: TRBJ2-7
CDR3: CASSLGGTGIYEQYF
DNA: TGTGCCAGCAGCTTGGGGGGGACAGGGATCTACGAGCAGTACTTC

V: TRBV4-3
D: TRBD1
size: NA
J: TRBJ1-2
CDR3: CASSQTAGDSGYTF
DNA: TGCGCCAGCAGCCAGACGGCAGGGGACAGCGGCTACACCTTC

V: TRBV5-1
D: TRBD2
size: NA
J: TRBJ2-1
CDR3: CASSLVQRGYNEQFF
DNA: TGCGCCAGCAGCTTGGTACAGCGGGGGTACAATGAGCAGTTCTTC

V: TRBV5-1
D: NA
size: NA
J: TRBJ1-2
CDR3: CASSLEPGEGTYGYTF
DNA: TGCGCCAGCAGCTTGGAACCAGGGGAGGGGACCTATGGCTACACCTTC

V: TRBV10-3
D: NA
size: few
J: TRBJ1-3
CDR3: CAISEQGPFSGNTIYF
DNA: TGTGCCATCAGTGAGCAGGGCCCGTTCTCTGGAAACACCATATATTTT

V: TRBV3-1/TRBV3-2
D: NA
size: NA
J: TRBJ1-1
CDR3: CASSQEGGSTEAFF
DNA: TGTGCCAGCAGCCAAGAGGGGGGGTCTACTGAAGCTTTCTTT

V: TRBV19
D: TRBD2
size: NA
J: TRBJ2-7
CDR3: CASSPQAGEYEQYF
DNA: TGTGCCAGTAGTCCCCAAGCGGGAGAATACGAGCAGTACTTC

V: TRBV2
D: NA
size: NA
J: TRBJ2-1
CDR3: CASSDAREQFF
DNA: TGTGCCAGCAGTGATGCCAGAGAGCAGTTCTTC

V: TRBV28
D: NA
size: few
J: TRBJ2-7
CDR3: CASSSLYRDSLQYF
DNA: TGTGCCAGCAGTTCCCTATATCGGGACTCCCTGCAGTACTTC

V: TRBV6-5
D: TRBD1
size: NA
J: TRBJ2-1
CDR3: CASRRDRGDNEQFF
DNA: TGTGCCAGCAGACGGGACAGGGGGGACAATGAGCAGTTCTTC

V: TRBV7-8
D: NA
size: NA
J: TRBJ2-1
CDR3: CASSLDWSSYNEQFF
DNA: TGTGCCAGCAGCCTGGACTGGAGCTCCTACAATGAGCAGTTCTTC

V: TRBV7-9
D: TRBD2
size: once
J: TRBJ2-7
CDR3: CASSLNSGGTYEQYF
DNA: TGTGCCAGCAGCTTAAACAGCGGGGGGACCTACGAGCAGTACTTC

V: TRBV7-3
D: TRBD1
size: NA
J: TRBJ2-5
CDR3: CASSLTGGRETQYF
DNA: TGTGCCAGCAGCTTGACAGGGGGCCGGGAGACCCAGTACTTC

V: TRBV7-3
D: NA
size: NA
J: TRBJ2-2
CDR3: CASSSSILGRGTGELFF
DNA: TGTGCCAGCAGCTCATCAATCCTAGGTAGAGGGACCGGGGAGCTGTTTTTT

V: TRBV19
D: NA
size: once
J: TRBJ1-1
CDR3: CASSSIRGTEAFF
DNA: TGTGCCAGTAGTTCCATACGAGGAACTGAAGCTTTCTTT

V: TRBV6-5
D: TRBD2
size: NA
J: TRBJ2-7
CDR3: CASSRRGGEGEQYF
DNA: TGTGCCAGCAGCCGGCGGGGGGGAGAGGGCGAGCAGTACTTC

V: TRBV24-1
D: NA
size: once
J: TRBJ2-1
CDR3: CATSDSPITGSMVNEQFF
DNA: TGTGCCACCAGTGATTCCCCAATTACAGGGAGTATGGTCAATGAGCAGTTCTTC

V: TRBV5-3
D: TRBD1
size: NA
J: TRBJ2-7
CDR3: CARSSGQGPYEQYF
DNA: TGTGCCAGAAGCTCTGGACAGGGTCCCTACGAGCAGTACTTC